Following are 8 T cell receptor beta chains from one sample sequenced in a study of cytomegalovirus exposure and HLA in healthy donors. PCR involved 60 Vbeta and 13 Jbeta primers. TCRdb keeps only in-frame clones here, not all; method: immunoSEQ multiplex PCR. The top ten clones hold around 5.7% of a sample with under 200,000 clones, about 78% of them seen once. The sequenced sample was PBMCs. The receptors shown here come from a man aged 35-49 years in good health and CMV-seronegative.

This clone was detected once. The gene calls are TRBV7-2 and TRBJ2-7; D is undetermined. This CDR3 has 13 amino acids. Germline CDR1 and CDR2: SGHTA and FQGNSA. Trimming pared 4 bases from V and 3 bases from J, leaving 10 bases between. The CDR3 nucleotides read TGTGCCAGCAGCTACTCCGTCCTCTACGAGCAGTACTTC. Protein: CASSYSVLYEQYF.

Written as DNA, the CDR3 is TGTGCCAGCAGCTTTGGGCCTAAAACCTACGAGCAGTACTTC. This codes for CASSFGPKTYEQYF. The rearrangement uses TRBV11-1 and TRBJ2-7; D gene ambiguous. The CDR3 runs 14 residues. CDR1 is SGHAT, CDR2 FQDESV, per germline (reference sequence). Deletions cut 3 bases from V and 2 bases from J, with 11 bases between.

The rearrangement uses TRBV29-1 and TRBJ1-4; TRBD1 matches 8 bases. With 6 bases clipped from V and 7 bases from J, the junction kept 10 bases outside the gene matches. The CDR3 totals 14 residues. Germline loops: CDR1 SQVTM, CDR2 ANQGSEA. The CDR3 DNA reads TGCAGCGTCTCCCCGACAGGGGAAAGTGAAAAACTGTTTTTT. Translating gives CSVSPTGESEKLFF.

The chain carries TRBV20-1 and TRBJ1-4; D is unclear. The CDR3 consists of 11 residues. Trimming removed 1 base from V and 6 bases from J, with 3 bases in between. Germline loops: CDR1 DFQATT, CDR2 SNEGSKA (reference sequence). The CDR3 DNA is TGCAGTGCTAGAGCTGATGAAAAACTGTTTTTT. This gives the protein CSARADEKLFF.

This clone turned up a few times. J is TRBJ1-1 and V is TRBV2, with a possible D match to TRBD1 (6 bases). Trimming removed 6 bases at V and 7 bases at J, with 15 bases between. The germline V gene encodes CDR1 SNHLY and CDR2 FYNNEI. This CDR3 is 13 amino acids long. The DNA of the CDR3 is TGTGCCAGCAGAACTTCCGGGACATATGAAGCTTTCTTT. This codes for CASRTSGTYEAFF.

This clone has only a few counts. The rearrangement joins TRBV14 to TRBJ1-4, with D maybe TRBD1 (5 bases). This CDR3 is 14 amino acids long. V gave up 8 bases and J gave up 7 bases, with 17 bases separating them. Per germline, CDR1 SGHDN and CDR2 FVKESK. The CDR3 coding sequence is TGTGCCAGCGGATCCTATGCAAGGGGTGAAAAACTGTTTTTT. It is translated as CASGSYARGEKLFF.

V gene TRBV9 combines with J gene TRBJ2-2, with a weak D call TRBD2 (7 bases). V was pared by 4 bases and J by 6 bases, with 19 bases between. There are 16 residues in the CDR3. CDR1 SGDLS and CDR2 YYNGEE come from the germline V gene. The CDR3 loop is CASSPRWQGRAGELFF. CDR3 sequence (DNA): TGTGCCAGCAGCCCGAGGTGGCAGGGGAGGGCCGGGGAGCTGTTTTTT.

This clone was counted between two and nine times. The sample contains more than one DNA sequence encoding this CDR3. The chain carries TRBV7-2 and TRBJ1-5; TRBD1 matches 9 bases. The V and J ends lost 5 bases and 7 bases, in that order; junction bases with no gene match: 3. The germline V gene has CDR1 SGHTA and CDR2 FQGNSA. CDR3 length: 13 residues. CDR3 DNA sequence: TGTGCCAGCAGCCCGGGACAGGGCCAGCCCCAGCATTTT. Translated, it gives CASSPGQGQPQHF.